The subject of this entry is one T cell receptor (beta chain). Its target is not known. The data stem from a study of response to subunit inactivated influenza vaccine. Findings of the study overall: Each seasonal influenza vaccination, the authors suggested, recruits few new T cells.

MiXCR, applied by TCRdb to the RT-PCR reads, yields one record per CDR3 protein. The data show fewer than 550,000 distinct CDR3 sequences, with about 25% seen just once and approximately 1.9% held by the top ten. The V gene's germline CDR1 is SEHNR and CDR2 FQNEAQ (reference sequence). With 4 bases clipped from V and 6 bases from J, the junction kept 2 bases outside the gene matches. The CDR3 has 14 residues. V gene TRBV7-9 combines with J gene TRBJ2-1; TRBD1 aligns across 11 bases. The origin of this receptor is a man in his fifties who received an inactivated influenza vaccine. Sequences were derived from CD4+ T cells sorted from PBMCs, sampled 5 days after vaccination. CDR3 protein: CASSWDRGVNEQFF. The CDR3 coding sequence is TGTGCCAGCAGCTGGGACAGGGGGGTCAATGAGCAGTTCTTC.